This TCR beta chain was captured by sequencing in a study of T-cell memory formation after mild COVID-19. Study as a whole: TCR clusters were mostly confined to one donor each. Study-level results: There were some responding clones in pre-infection memory, which suggested that cross-reactive memory had joined. Confirmation of SARS-CoV-2 specificity was lacking for second-wave clones peaking day 37.

TCRdb re-called the 5' RACE reads through MiXCR, storing one row per CDR3 protein. The sample records roughly 250,000 distinct CDR3 sequences, 16% being singletons. The CDR3 has 14 residues. V was trimmed by 2 bases and J by 3 bases, leaving 11 bases between them. Germline V gives CDR1 SGHDT, CDR2 YYEEEE. This clonotype has only a few counts. Its target is not known. This rearrangement joins TRBV5-6 to TRBJ1-1, with no clear D. Sequencing was done on a sample of PBMCs or a T cell subset sorted from them (not recorded which). The sequence came from a man younger than 30 who had mild COVID-19 (a few samples of this study predate the infection). Cell type and time point are not known. The CDR3 DNA reads TGTGCCAGCAGCTTCGGGCTTGGGGACACTGAAGCTTTCTTT. Translating it yields CASSFGLGDTEAFF.